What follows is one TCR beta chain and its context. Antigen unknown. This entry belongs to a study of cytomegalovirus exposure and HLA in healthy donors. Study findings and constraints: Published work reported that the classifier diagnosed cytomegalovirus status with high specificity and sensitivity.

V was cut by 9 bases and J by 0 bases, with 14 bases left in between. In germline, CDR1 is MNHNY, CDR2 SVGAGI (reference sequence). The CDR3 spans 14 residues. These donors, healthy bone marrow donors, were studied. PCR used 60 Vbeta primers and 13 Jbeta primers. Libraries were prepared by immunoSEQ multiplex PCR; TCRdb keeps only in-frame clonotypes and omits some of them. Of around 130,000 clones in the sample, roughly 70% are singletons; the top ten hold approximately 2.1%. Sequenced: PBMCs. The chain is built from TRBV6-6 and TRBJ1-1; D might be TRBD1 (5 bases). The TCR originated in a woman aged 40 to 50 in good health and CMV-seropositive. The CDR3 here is CASCPGLMNTEAFF. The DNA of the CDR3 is TGTGCCAGTTGCCCGGGACTGATGAACACTGAAGCTTTCTTT.